The clone carrying this TCR beta chain showed up just a few times. This sample was taken from a study of T cells in Graves' hyperthyroidism and ophthalmopathy. Exclusion criteria comprised uncontrolled infection, other autoimmune disease, pregnancy or lactation. RNA transcripts served as the template for amplifying TCR beta CDR3 regions. During a first-round RT-PCR of the TCR CDR3, the HTBI primer set was used. In TCRdb, the multiplex PCR reads were re-called with MiXCR into one record per CDR3 protein. The table has 250,000 to 300,000 distinct CDR3 sequences, over 15% seen once; the top ten hold roughly 53%. Sequencing was done on a sample of blood. This clonotype originated in a woman aged 55-75 years with Graves' ophthalmopathy.

The CDR3 region is CASSQGALLQETQYF. The CDR3 nucleotides are TGTGCCAGCAGCCAAGGGGCACTGCTCCAAGAGACCCAGTACTTC. The chain joins TRBV3-1 to TRBJ2-5; D remains ambiguous. CDR1 is LGHDT and CDR2 is YNNKEL in the germline V gene (reference sequence). The ends were cut back, 1 base at V and 1 base at J, with 10 bases in the middle. The CDR3 consists of 15 residues.